These 30 T cell receptor beta chains were sequenced from one sample in a study of blood T cells in healthy people across ages. Primers used in a second PCR of about 7 to 12 cycles were a sample-barcoded 5' primer and a J-beta primer mix. TCRdb reprocessed the 5' RACE reads via MiXCR and lists one record per CDR3 protein. The data show about 1.4 million distinct CDR3 sequences, around 59% seen once. The sample consisted of blood. These receptors came from a man younger than 30 in good health.

This rearrangement joins TRBV27 to TRBJ1-1; D is possibly TRBD1 (5 bases). CDR1 MNHEY and CDR2 SMNVEV come from the germline V gene (reference sequence). V gave up 5 bases and J gave up 4 bases, with 11 bases separating them. The CDR3 sequence is 13 residues long. The CDR3 bases are TGTGCCAGCAGTGGGGGATGGGGCACTGAAGCTTTCTTT. Translating gives CASSGGWGTEAFF.

The rearrangement links TRBV5-1 to TRBJ2-1; D is ambiguous. Judging by the DNA end, TRBJ2-7 fits better; the J call may be wrong. Germline V gene lookup returns CDR1 SGHRS and CDR2 YFSETQ. The CDR3 extends over 15 amino acids. CDR3 region: CASSFGGSSYNEQYF. CDR3 DNA sequence: TGCGCCAGCAGCTTTGGCGGCAGCTCCTACAATGAGCAGTACTTC.

This chain joins TRBV5-6 and TRBJ2-7; D not certain. Germline V gene data show CDR1 as SGHDT and CDR2 as YYEEEE. Trimming pared 5 bases from V and 1 base from J, leaving 10 bases between. The CDR3 loop spans 13 amino acids. This CDR3 reads CASSFDTSYEQYF. The CDR3 DNA is TGTGCCAGCAGTTTCGACACGTCCTACGAGCAGTACTTC.

This clonotype has only one observation. V is TRBV12-3 or TRBV12-4 and J is TRBJ2-1, with D perhaps given as TRBD1 or TRBD2 (5 bases each). The CDR3 sequence is 17 residues long. Trimming shortened V by 6 bases and J by 1 base, and 19 bases separated the two germline ends. The CDR3 loop reads CASSAILGDRSYNEQFF. The CDR3 bases are TGTGCCAGCAGCGCCATTCTGGGGGATAGGTCCTACAATGAGCAGTTCTTC.

The chain joins TRBV6-5 to TRBJ1-1; D is unresolved. Germline V gives CDR1 MNHEY, CDR2 SVGAGI. The CDR3 runs 11 residues. V was shortened by 6 bases and J by 4 bases, with 6 bases between the two germline ends. The CDR3 loop is CASRMGTEAFF. In DNA, the CDR3 is TGTGCCAGCAGGATGGGCACTGAAGCTTTCTTT.

This clonotype was counted a few times. This sequence joins TRBV20-1 and TRBJ1-2, with D unresolved. Trimming pared 3 bases from V and 3 bases from J, leaving 11 bases between. CDR1 is DFQATT and CDR2 is SNEGSKA in the germline V gene (reference sequence). This CDR3 has 13 amino acids. The CDR3 nucleotides are TGCAGTGCTAGGTCGACGGTGGACTATGGCTACACCTTC. Translation gives CSARSTVDYGYTF.

The genes are TRBV6-4 and TRBJ2-1; no clear D. With 6 bases removed from V and 1 base from J, the gap between germline ends came to 10 bases. The CDR3 length is 14 residues. CDR1 is MRHNA and CDR2 is SNTAGT in the germline V gene. The CDR3 region is CASSPVRSYNEQFF. DNA for the CDR3: TGTGCCAGCAGCCCGGTTAGGTCCTACAATGAGCAGTTCTTC.

J is TRBJ2-3 and V is TRBV2; D is undetermined. Trimming took 2 bases from V and 0 from J, leaving 9 bases between them. Germline V gene lookup returns CDR1 SNHLY and CDR2 FYNNEI. This CDR3 contains 15 residues. The CDR3 nucleotides read TGTGCCAGCAGTGAAATGGGTGGGAGCACAGATACGCAGTATTTT. Protein: CASSEMGGSTDTQYF.

V and J are TRBV4-3 and TRBJ1-2; no firm D call. Per the germline V gene, CDR1 is LGHNA and CDR2 is YSLEER. The V end lost 4 bases, the J end lost 12 bases, and 15 bases lay between the germline ends. This CDR3 has 12 residues. CDR3 loop: CASSPRGGVHTF. The CDR3 DNA reads TGCGCCAGCAGCCCCCGGGGTGGGGTCCACACCTTC.

This sequence joins TRBV25-1 and TRBJ1-2; 7 nucleotides line up with TRBD1. The V segment lost 5 bases and the J segment 4 bases; nucleotides outside the gene matches: 10. CDR1 is MGHDK and CDR2 is SYGVNS in the germline V gene. The CDR3 contains 15 residues. The CDR3, as DNA: TGTGCCAGCAGTTACACAGGGGTACCCACCTATGGCTACACCTTC. It is translated as CASSYTGVPTYGYTF.

A few counts support this clonotype. V is TRBV29-1 and J is TRBJ2-3; maybe TRBD1 (6 bases). Germline loops: CDR1 SQVTM, CDR2 ANQGSEA. With 7 bases removed from V and 1 base from J, the gap between germline ends came to 15 bases. The CDR3 has 14 amino acids. CDR3 sequence reads: CSGVLRGGTDTQYF. As DNA, the CDR3 is TGCAGCGGTGTACTCAGGGGTGGCACAGATACGCAGTATTTT.

J is TRBJ2-5 and V is TRBV4-3; no definite D call. This CDR3 region has 14 residues. CDR1 is LGHNA, CDR2 YSLEER, per germline. The V and J ends lost 1 base and 5 bases respectively, with 11 bases between them. CDR3 region: CASSQVWGDETQYF. The CDR3 DNA sequence: TGCGCCAGCAGCCAAGTGTGGGGTGACGAGACCCAGTACTTC.

This chain's CDR3 is CASSQDLKAGKLFF. CDR3 coding DNA: TGCGCCAGCAGCCAAGATCTTAAGGCAGGGAAACTGTTTTTT. The chain combines TRBV4-3 with TRBJ1-4, with D maybe TRBD1 (5 bases). The germline gives CDR1 LGHNA, CDR2 YSLEER. This CDR3 contains 14 residues. V lost 0 bases to trimming and J lost 11 bases, with 13 bases between them.

The chain recombines TRBV3-1 with TRBJ2-3; possible D gene TRBD2, 5 bases. Germline CDR1 is LGHDT and CDR2 is YNNKEL (reference sequence). V was trimmed by 1 base and J by 7 bases, leaving 18 bases between them. The CDR3 is made up of 16 amino acids. For the CDR3, the DNA is TGTGCCAGCAGCCAAGGGGGTGTCCCCGGAGGAAATACGCAGTATTTT. Translated, it gives CASSQGGVPGGNTQYF.

The V call is TRBV12-3 or TRBV12-4, the J call TRBJ1-2; D gene ambiguous. This CDR3 spans 13 amino acids. The V gene lost 3 bases and the J gene lost 4 bases, with 9 bases spanning the gap. The CDR3 nucleotides read TGTGCCAGCAGTTTGGATCAGATCTATGGCTACACCTTC. Residues: CASSLDQIYGYTF.

In DNA, the CDR3 is TGTGCCAGCAGCAAAGGACTAGCGGAATACACAGATACGCAGTATTTT. Translated, it gives CASSKGLAEYTDTQYF. This chain links TRBV7-2 with TRBJ2-3; TRBD2 agrees at 10 bases. Looked up from germline, CDR1 is SGHTA and CDR2 is FQGNSA. The V gene end was trimmed by 5 bases and the J gene end by 2 bases; junction bases not matched to a gene: 7. This CDR3 spans 16 amino acids.

V usage is TRBV18 and J usage is TRBJ2-3; 8 nucleotides align to TRBD1. Germline V gene lookup returns CDR1 KGHSH and CDR2 LQKENI. V was pared by 2 bases and J by 2 bases, with 6 bases of the junction left unmatched. This CDR3 is built from 16 residues. The CDR3 loop reads CASSPVRTGHTDTQYF. CDR3 DNA sequence: TGTGCCAGCTCACCAGTCAGGACAGGGCACACAGATACGCAGTATTTT.

J is TRBJ2-3 and V is TRBV5-5; the D is unclear. Germline CDR1 is SGHKS and CDR2 is YYEKEE (reference sequence). Trimming pared 0 bases from V and 4 bases from J, leaving 9 bases between. This CDR3 is 14 amino acids long. The CDR3 coding sequence is TGTGCCAGCAGCTTGGCGTCGGGCCCAGATACGCAGTATTTT. It yields the protein CASSLASGPDTQYF.

The V and J genes are TRBV20-1 and TRBJ1-2, with D perhaps matching TRBD1 (6 bases). Germline CDR1 is DFQATT and CDR2 is SNEGSKA (reference sequence). There are 15 residues in the CDR3. V was trimmed by 2 bases and J by 0 bases, leaving 13 bases between them. DNA of the CDR3: TGCAGTGCTAGACCCGAGGACAGTACTAACTATGGCTACACCTTC. Protein: CSARPEDSTNYGYTF.

V is TRBV4-3 and J is TRBJ2-3; a weak D match, TRBD1 (6 bases). Trimming took off 6 bases at V and 2 bases at J, with 12 bases between the two ends. This CDR3 has 14 residues. Germline V CDR1 and CDR2: LGHNA, YSLEER. Here the CDR3 DNA reads TGCGCCAGCAGTCGGGACAAGTACACAGATACGCAGTATTTT. Protein sequence: CASSRDKYTDTQYF.

The rearrangement joins TRBV4-1 to TRBJ2-7, with TRBD2 matching over 7 bases. Germline assignment: CDR1 MGHRA and CDR2 YSYEKL. This CDR3 has 16 amino acids. Unmatched junction bases numbered 12, after V lost 4 bases and J lost 3 bases. CDR3 sequence reads: CASSPLPGLADYEQYF. The CDR3 DNA follows: TGCGCCAGCAGCCCGCTCCCTGGGCTAGCGGACTACGAGCAGTACTTC.

The V and J genes are TRBV21-1 and TRBJ2-2. TRBV21-1 is termed a pseudogene. This CDR3 region has 11 residues. For the CDR3, the DNA is TGTGCCAGCAGCCCGTACGAGGAGCTGTTTTTT. Translating gives CASSPYEELFF.

This clonotype is a singleton in its sample. The V call is TRBV20-1, the J call TRBJ1-3; 7 bases align to TRBD1. J lost 2 bases, V lost 5 bases, and 9 bases had no gene match. The CDR3 totals 15 residues. Per germline, CDR1 DFQATT and CDR2 SNEGSKA (reference sequence). This chain's CDR3 is CSALGWGTAGNTIYF. The CDR3 nucleotides are TGCAGTGCTTTAGGATGGGGGACAGCTGGAAACACCATATATTTT.

Comments on this clonotype: An end of the junction does not agree with germline; a read error may underlie this. The gene calls are TRBV18 and TRBJ2-7; 7 bases are shared with TRBD1. Germline CDR1 and CDR2: KGHSH and LQKENI. The length of the CDR3 is 12 residues. DNA of the CDR3: TGTGCCAGCTCGCTGATAGGGACAGAGCCGTACTTC. Translated, it gives CASSLIGTEPYF.

The V call is TRBV29-1, the J call TRBJ2-6; D possibly corresponds to TRBD2 (6 bases). The CDR3 has 15 residues. Germline CDR1 and CDR2: SQVTM and ANQGSEA. V lost 7 bases and J lost 0, with 13 bases in between. This chain's CDR3 is CSAAGPPSGANVLTF. The CDR3 nucleotides read TGCAGCGCCGCGGGACCGCCCTCTGGGGCCAACGTCCTGACTTTC.

In this sample, this clonotype turned up a few times. V gene TRBV20-1 combines with J gene TRBJ2-7; D might be TRBD2 (6 bases). In germline, CDR1 is DFQATT, CDR2 SNEGSKA (reference sequence). This CDR3 comprises 14 residues. The V and J ends lost 1 base and 5 bases respectively, with 15 bases between them. CDR3 in amino acids: CSARAGVTGNEQYF. The CDR3 region has the DNA TGCAGTGCTAGAGCGGGGGTTACGGGAAACGAGCAGTACTTC.

This sequence joins TRBV6-5 and TRBJ2-5; 7 nucleotides agree with TRBD1. Germline V gives CDR1 MNHEY, CDR2 SVGAGI. The length of the CDR3 is 17 residues. V shed 4 bases and J 4 bases; nucleotides not matched to a gene: 15. This CDR3 is CASSSTGDRVAGETQYF. CDR3 DNA: TGTGCCAGCAGTTCCACCGGCGACAGGGTGGCCGGAGAGACCCAGTACTTC.

V and J are TRBV13 and TRBJ2-3, with D uncertain. The germline V gene has CDR1 PRHDT and CDR2 FYEKMQ (reference sequence). This CDR3 comprises 15 residues. V dropped 5 bases and J dropped 3 bases, with 15 bases sitting between them. The CDR3 DNA follows: TGTGCCAGCAGCCCCTGGACCCAAGCGACAGATACGCAGTATTTT. As protein: CASSPWTQATDTQYF.

The gene calls are TRBV14 and TRBJ2-1, with 13 bases lining up with TRBD2. The CDR3 length is 17 residues. Germline V gives CDR1 SGHDN, CDR2 FVKESK. The trim removed 4 bases at V and 7 bases at J, leaving 10 bases unmatched. The CDR3 sequence: CASSPERTSGSVNEQFF. The CDR3 region has the DNA TGTGCCAGCAGCCCGGAAAGGACTAGCGGGAGTGTAAATGAGCAGTTCTTC.

This clonotype was seen a few times. CDR3 nucleotide sequence: TGCGCCAGCAGCTTGGACACGGACTGGAACTACACCTTC. Amino acid sequence: CASSLDTDWNYTF. The chain combines TRBV5-1 with TRBJ1-2, with no clear D. The CDR3 is 13 residues long. Germline V gene lookup returns CDR1 SGHRS and CDR2 YFSETQ. With 0 bases removed from V and 10 bases from J, the gap between germline ends came to 13 bases.